This T cell receptor (beta chain) is from a study of blood T cells in healthy people across ages. Every donor gave 8.5 to 10 milliliters of peripheral blood. Researchers report isolating at least 7 million PBMCs per sample. At least 6 micrograms of total RNA were extracted per sample. PCR was performed a second time for roughly 7 to 11 cycles using a sample-barcoded 5' primer and a J-beta primer mix. Paired-end reads containing CDR3 totaled no fewer than 3 million for each sample. TCRdb redid the calling of the 5' RACE reads with MiXCR, one entry per CDR3 protein. The sample has about a million distinct CDR3 sequences; around 54% are singletons. This CDR3 has 13 amino acids. Germline CDR1 and CDR2: SGHTA and FQGNSA. Trimming cost V 5 bases and J 6 bases, with 11 bases left between them.

The genes are TRBV7-2 and TRBJ2-1; no reliable D call. The clonotype was recovered from a woman in her sixties or seventies in good health. Sequenced material: blood. The CDR3 is CASSEYRSNEQFF. CDR3 coding DNA: TGTGCCAGCAGCGAATACCGGTCCAATGAGCAGTTCTTC.